The rows below give T cell receptor beta chains drawn from one sample of a study of Graves' ophthalmopathy and Graves' hyperthyroidism. TCRdb independently ran MiXCR on the multiplex PCR reads; one entry per CDR3 protein. The sample lists 260,000 or so distinct CDR3 sequences; around 42% were seen once. The specimen was peripheral blood. These receptors came from an adult man with Graves' ophthalmopathy. Each CDR3 is given with its conserved first and last residue. A D gene is named only where the DNA matches it firmly. Clone size, where shown, is once, few, many, or a class for clones that have expanded.

D gene: TRBD1; J gene: TRBJ1-1; clone size: -; V gene: TRBV5-1; CDR3 protein: CASSIDRGREAFF; CDR3 DNA: TGCGCCAGCAGCATCGACAGGGGGCGCGAGGCTTTCTTT
D gene: TRBD1; J gene: TRBJ1-4; clone size: -; V gene: TRBV2; CDR3 protein: CARVGTGATNEKLFF; CDR3 DNA: TGTGCTAGAGTGGGGACAGGTGCAACTAATGAAAAACTGTTTTTT
D gene: -; J gene: TRBJ2-5; clone size: few; V gene: TRBV4-1; CDR3 protein: CASSQGGTQYF; CDR3 DNA: TGCGCCAGCAGCCAAGGAGGTACCCAGTACTTC
D gene: -; J gene: TRBJ1-1; clone size: few; V gene: TRBV20-1; CDR3 protein: CSARDFLDRLETEAFF; CDR3 DNA: TGCAGTGCTAGAGATTTCCTAGACAGGCTGGAGACTGAAGCTTTCTTT
D gene: TRBD2; J gene: TRBJ2-7; clone size: -; V gene: TRBV10-3; CDR3 protein: CAISEGTSDEQYF; CDR3 DNA: TGTGCCATCAGTGAGGGGACTAGCGACGAGCAGTACTTC
D gene: -; J gene: TRBJ2-5; clone size: once; V gene: TRBV20-1; CDR3 protein: CSARVKGPETQYF; CDR3 DNA: TGCAGTGCTAGAGTTAAGGGACCAGAGACCCAGTACTTC
D gene: -; J gene: TRBJ1-5; clone size: few; V gene: TRBV15; CDR3 protein: CATSTPHQPQHF; CDR3 DNA: TGTGCCACCAGCACCCCGCATCAGCCCCAGCATTTT
D gene: TRBD2; J gene: TRBJ2-7; clone size: -; V gene: TRBV10-2; CDR3 protein: CATRDSGGLEQYF; CDR3 DNA: TGCGCCACCAGAGACAGCGGGGGTCTCGAGCAGTACTTC
D gene: -; J gene: TRBJ2-7; clone size: -; V gene: TRBV10-3; CDR3 protein: CAIRPTGSYEQYF; CDR3 DNA: TGTGCCATCAGGCCGACAGGCTCCTACGAGCAGTACTTC
D gene: -; J gene: TRBJ2-7; clone size: -; V gene: TRBV5-1; CDR3 protein: CASSLDGGPYEQYF; CDR3 DNA: TGCGCCAGCAGCTTGGATGGCGGGCCCTACGAGCAGTACTTC
D gene: -; J gene: TRBJ1-5; clone size: -; V gene: TRBV20-1; CDR3 protein: CSARTTVFDQPQHF; CDR3 DNA: TGCAGTGCTAGAACTACAGTTTTCGATCAGCCCCAGCATTTT
D gene: -; J gene: TRBJ2-5; clone size: many; V gene: TRBV10-3; CDR3 protein: CAISGRRGQQETQYF; CDR3 DNA: TGTGCCATCAGTGGGCGGCGAGGGCAGCAAGAGACCCAGTACTTC
D gene: TRBD2; J gene: TRBJ2-7; clone size: -; V gene: TRBV9; CDR3 protein: CASSIGLAGGSYEQYF; CDR3 DNA: TGTGCCAGCAGCATTGGACTAGCGGGGGGGTCCTACGAGCAGTACTTC
D gene: -; J gene: TRBJ1-4; clone size: once; V gene: TRBV7-2; CDR3 protein: CASSLRETRNEKLFF; CDR3 DNA: TGTGCCAGCAGCTTAAGAGAGACCCGTAATGAAAAACTGTTTTTT